Shown below are 10 T cell receptor beta chains from a single sample sequenced in a study of cytomegalovirus exposure and HLA in healthy donors. Assay: immunoSEQ multiplex PCR; the TCRdb copy retains only in-frame clones and omits some. The data hold a few hundred thousand clones, with less than 95% observed a single time. Material: PBMCs. The receptors here all came from a woman aged 25 to 39 in good health and CMV-seronegative.

This chain joins TRBV6-5 and TRBJ2-6; D is ambiguous. The V end lost 6 bases, the J end lost 0 bases, and 9 bases lay between the germline ends. The length of the CDR3 is 15 residues. Germline V CDR1 and CDR2: MNHEY, SVGAGI. This chain's CDR3 is CASSLGYSGANVLTF. The CDR3 DNA sequence: TGTGCCAGCAGCCTCGGATACTCTGGGGCCAACGTCCTGACTTTC.

This clone was detected only once. This chain connects TRBV7-8 to TRBJ2-4, with TRBD2 matching over 9 bases. Unmatched junction bases numbered 9, after V lost 5 bases and J lost 7 bases. The CDR3 contains 15 residues. Germline CDR1 and CDR2: SGHVS and FQNEAQ. The CDR3, as DNA: TGTGCCAGCAGCCAATCAGCGGGGGGCTTGAACATTCAGTACTTC. Its translation is CASSQSAGGLNIQYF. Variable domain in full (rest from reference TRBV7-8 and TRBJ2-4): GAGVSQSPRYKVAKRGQDVALRCDPISGHVSLFWYQQALGQGPEFLTYFQNEAQLDKSGLPSDRFFAERPEGSVSTLKIQRTQQEDSAVYLCASSQSAGGLNIQYFGAGTRLSVL.

This chain joins TRBV27 and TRBJ2-7; D unresolved. CDR3 size: 14 residues. CDR1 is MNHEY, CDR2 SMNVEV, per germline (reference sequence). V lost 6 bases and J 2 bases, leaving 14 bases between the germline ends. CDR3 DNA sequence: TGTGCCAGCAGCCCCGTGACTGGCACCTACGAGCAGTACTTC. Amino acids: CASSPVTGTYEQYF.

This chain uses TRBV19 with TRBJ2-2; possibly TRBD1 for D (5 bases). Germline-derived CDR1 and CDR2 are LNHDA and SQIVND (reference sequence). The V end was cut by 1 base, the J end by 5 bases, with 11 bases between. This CDR3 is built from 15 residues. In nucleotides, the CDR3 is TGTGCCAGTAGTATAGGGCAGGGTTCTACCGGGGAGCTGTTTTTT. This translates into CASSIGQGSTGELFF.

The chain links TRBV7-8 to TRBJ1-1; no clear D. This CDR3 region has 15 residues. V was clipped by 1 base and J by 4 bases, with 13 bases between them. The germline CDR1 and CDR2 sequences are SGHVS and FQNEAQ. The CDR3 nucleotides are TGTGCCAGCAGCTTAGTATTGGGAAAATTCACTGAAGCTTTCTTT. Its protein product is CASSLVLGKFTEAFF.

This chain links TRBV2 with TRBJ1-1, with a possible D match to TRBD1 (5 bases). Trimming left V 7 bases short and J 4 bases short, with 13 bases between. Germline V gives CDR1 SNHLY, CDR2 FYNNEI. The CDR3 has 13 residues. The CDR3 sequence: CASKEGRSTEAFF. In DNA, the CDR3 is TGTGCCAGCAAGGAGGGGCGGAGCACTGAAGCTTTCTTT.

J is TRBJ2-1 and V is TRBV28; D call uncertain. Looked up from germline, CDR1 is MDHEN and CDR2 is SYDVKM. The CDR3 is 12 amino acids. V was pared by 3 bases and J by 7 bases, with 7 bases between. The CDR3 DNA follows: TGTGCCAGCAGTTTTTCTAGTAATGAGCAGTTCTTC. Encoded protein: CASSFSSNEQFF.

CDR3: CASSIDYQVGEKLFF. The CDR3 DNA reads as TGTGCCAGTAGTATAGATTACCAGGTTGGTGAAAAACTGTTTTTT. The V gene is TRBV19, the J gene TRBJ1-4, with D unresolved. The CDR3 length is 15 residues. Germline V gives CDR1 LNHDA, CDR2 SQIVND (reference sequence). V gave up 0 bases and J gave up 7 bases, with 12 bases separating them.

The rearrangement uses TRBV5-1 and TRBJ2-5; TRBD2 matches 8 bases. The germline V gene has CDR1 SGHRS and CDR2 YFSETQ. After removal of 1 base from V and 5 bases from J, the junction contained 22 bases not matched to a gene. The CDR3 loop spans 20 amino acids. CDR3 amino acids: CASSLLDSRAGVSRRETQYF. DNA of the CDR3: TGCGCCAGCAGCTTGTTAGATTCCCGAGCGGGAGTTAGCAGGAGGGAGACCCAGTACTTC. The complete variable domain, with remaining parts taken from reference TRBV5-1 and TRBJ2-5, reads KAGVTQTPRYLIKTRGQQVTLSCSPISGHRSVSWYQQTPGQGLQFLFEYFSETQRNKGNFPGRFSGRQFSNSRSEMNVSTLELGDSALYLCASSLLDSRAGVSRRETQYFGPGTRLLVL.

The gene calls are TRBV5-1 and TRBJ2-4; 9 bases agree with TRBD2. After removal of 0 bases from V and 4 bases from J, the junction contained 5 bases not matched to a gene. This CDR3 is built from 16 residues. Germline values: CDR1 SGHRS, CDR2 YFSETQ. The DNA for the CDR3 is TGCGCCAGCAGCTTGGTAGCGGGAGTTACAAAAAACATTCAGTACTTC. Its protein is CASSLVAGVTKNIQYF. The whole variable domain, filled in from reference TRBV5-1 and TRBJ2-4, reads KAGVTQTPRYLIKTRGQQVTLSCSPISGHRSVSWYQQTPGQGLQFLFEYFSETQRNKGNFPGRFSGRQFSNSRSEMNVSTLELGDSALYLCASSLVAGVTKNIQYFGAGTRLSVL.